These 8 T cell receptor beta chains originate from one sample sequenced in a study of shared clonotypes between healthy human individuals. The data were produced by immunoSEQ multiplex PCR, yet TCRdb's version contains in-frame clones alone and is incomplete. Here the sample spans more than 400,000 clones, 78% being singletons. The sample comprised PBMCs. The receptors here all came from a woman aged 40 to 49 in good health. Some clones in this sample may be carry-over from other donors' samples.

The rearrangement joins TRBV7-8 to TRBJ2-7, with no clear D. Trimming stripped 5 bases from V and 0 bases from J, with 8 bases between. Germline V gene lookup returns CDR1 SGHVS and CDR2 FQNEAQ. This CDR3 has 13 residues. CDR3 DNA: TGTGCCAGCAGCGCCGCTCCCTCCTACGAGCAGTACTTC. Translation gives CASSAAPSYEQYF.

This clone was seen ten or more times. The gene calls are TRBV6-1 and TRBJ1-1, with D unclear. Germline assignment: CDR1 MNHNS and CDR2 SASEGT. Trimming stripped 2 bases from V and 4 bases from J, with 14 bases between. The CDR3 contains 15 residues. The CDR3 here is CASSEKGDGSTEAFF. The CDR3 bases are TGTGCCAGCAGTGAAAAAGGAGACGGGAGCACTGAAGCTTTCTTT.

The genes are TRBV19 and TRBJ1-1; 7 nucleotides agree with TRBD1. Germline lookup yields CDR1 LNHDA and CDR2 SQIVND (reference sequence). This CDR3 contains 16 residues. With V trimmed by 3 bases and J by 1 base, 8 bases remained unmatched. The CDR3 loop is CASSILLGQRNTEAFF. The DNA for the CDR3 is TGTGCCAGTAGTATCCTACTGGGACAGCGGAACACTGAAGCTTTCTTT.

This clone came up once. The rearrangement joins TRBV11-1 to TRBJ2-3, with TRBD1 matching over 8 bases. The CDR3 extends over 15 amino acids. The junction had 6 bases not matched to a gene; V was cut back by 3 bases and J by 4 bases. The germline gives CDR1 SGHAT, CDR2 FQDESV (reference sequence). CDR3 sequence (DNA): TGTGCCAGCAGCTTGACAGGGGAGACCGCAGATACGCAGTATTTT. Translated: CASSLTGETADTQYF.

The CDR3 region is CAIMGQEKYEQYF. The CDR3 coding sequence is TGTGCCATCATGGGACAGGAAAAATACGAGCAGTACTTC. J is TRBJ2-7 and V is TRBV10-3; 8 bases match TRBD1. J lost 4 bases, V lost 7 bases, and 6 bases had no gene match. The CDR3 runs 13 residues. Germline assignment: CDR1 ENHRY and CDR2 SYGVKD.

This clone was seen once. The chain recombines TRBV18 with TRBJ1-5; D ambiguous. V gave up 3 bases and J gave up 0 bases, with 9 bases separating them. The CDR3 has 15 amino acids. Germline CDR1 and CDR2: KGHSH and LQKENI. This CDR3 reads CASSPSGDSNQPQHF. As DNA, the CDR3 is TGTGCCAGCTCACCCTCCGGGGATAGCAATCAGCCCCAGCATTTT.

V usage is TRBV19 and J usage is TRBJ2-4, with 7 bases aligning to TRBD2. With V trimmed by 2 bases and J by 1 base, 11 bases remained unmatched. CDR1 is LNHDA and CDR2 is SQIVND in the germline V gene (reference sequence). This CDR3 has 18 residues. DNA of the CDR3: TGTGCCAGTAGTATAAGGGTACGGGACTACTCGGCCAAAAACATTCAGTACTTC. Its translation: CASSIRVRDYSAKNIQYF.

The gene calls are TRBV19 and TRBJ2-1; possible D gene TRBD2, 5 bases. Germline CDR1 LNHDA, CDR2 SQIVND (reference sequence). V gave up 0 bases and J gave up 4 bases, with 13 bases separating them. This CDR3 spans 16 amino acids. The CDR3 DNA sequence: TGTGCCAGTAGTATAGAGGCCGGACGGGAATACAATGAGCAGTTCTTC. Translating it yields CASSIEAGREYNEQFF. Full variable domain (outside the CDR3, taken from reference TRBV19 and TRBJ2-1): DGGITQSPKYLFRKEGQNVTLSCEQNLNHDAMYWYRQDPGQGLRLIYYSQIVNDFQKGDIAEGYSVSREKKESFPLTVTSAQKNPTAFYLCASSIEAGREYNEQFFGPGTRLTVL.